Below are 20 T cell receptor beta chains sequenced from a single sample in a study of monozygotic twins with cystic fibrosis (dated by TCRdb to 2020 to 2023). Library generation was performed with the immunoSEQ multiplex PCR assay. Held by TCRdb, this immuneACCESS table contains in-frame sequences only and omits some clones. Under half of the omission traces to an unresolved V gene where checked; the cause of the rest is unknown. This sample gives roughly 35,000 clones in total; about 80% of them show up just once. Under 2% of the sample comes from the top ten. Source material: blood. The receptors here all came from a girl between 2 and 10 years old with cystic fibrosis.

CDR3 in amino acids: CAWKGQMNTEAFF. As DNA, the CDR3 is TGTGCCTGGAAGGGACAGATGAACACTGAAGCTTTCTTT. The chain combines TRBV30 with TRBJ1-1; 7 bases map to TRBD1. The V segment lost 4 bases and the J segment 0 bases; nucleotides outside the gene matches: 2. There are 13 residues in the CDR3. Germline V gene lookup returns CDR1 GTSNPN and CDR2 SVGIG (reference sequence).

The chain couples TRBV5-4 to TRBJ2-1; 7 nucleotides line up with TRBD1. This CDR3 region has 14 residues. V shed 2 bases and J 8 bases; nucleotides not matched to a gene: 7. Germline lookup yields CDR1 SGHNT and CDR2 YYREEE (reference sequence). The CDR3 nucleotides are TGTGCCAGCAGCTTCTCCGGGACAGCCGATGAGCAGTTCTTC. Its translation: CASSFSGTADEQFF.

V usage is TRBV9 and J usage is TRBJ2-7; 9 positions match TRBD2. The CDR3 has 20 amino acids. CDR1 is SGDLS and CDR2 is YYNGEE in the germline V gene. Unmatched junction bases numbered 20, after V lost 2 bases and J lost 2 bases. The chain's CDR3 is CASSVESHPGRAGGPYEQYF. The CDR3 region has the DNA TGTGCCAGCAGCGTGGAGTCGCATCCCGGCAGAGCGGGGGGCCCCTACGAGCAGTACTTC.

The CDR3 loop is CASRQRGKPTGELFF. The CDR3 DNA reads TGTGCCAGCAGGCAACGGGGGAAACCTACCGGGGAGCTGTTTTTT. The genes are TRBV5-6 and TRBJ2-2; tentative D call: TRBD2 (6 bases). The CDR3 is 15 residues long. The V and J ends lost 5 bases and 5 bases respectively, with 16 bases between them. Germline assignment: CDR1 SGHDT and CDR2 YYEEEE.

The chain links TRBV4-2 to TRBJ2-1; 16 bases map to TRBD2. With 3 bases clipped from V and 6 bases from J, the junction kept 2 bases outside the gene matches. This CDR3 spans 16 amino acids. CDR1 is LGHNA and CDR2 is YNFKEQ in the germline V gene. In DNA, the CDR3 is TGTGCCAGCAGCCATGGGACTAGCGGGGGGGCCAATGAGCAGTTCTTC. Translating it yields CASSHGTSGGANEQFF.

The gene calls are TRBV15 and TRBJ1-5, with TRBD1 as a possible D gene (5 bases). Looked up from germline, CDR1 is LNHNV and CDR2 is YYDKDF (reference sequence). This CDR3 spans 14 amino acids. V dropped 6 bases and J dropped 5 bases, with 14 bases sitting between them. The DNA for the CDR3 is TGTGCCACCAGAAGGTCCGGGGGGGATCAGCCCCAGCATTTT. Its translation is CATRRSGGDQPQHF. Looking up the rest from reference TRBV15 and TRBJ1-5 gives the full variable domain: DAMVIQNPRYQVTQFGKPVTLSCSQTLNHNVMYWYQQKSSQAPKLLFHYYDKDFNNEADTPDNFQSRRPNTSFCFLDIRSPGLGDTAMYLCATRRSGGDQPQHFGDGTRLSIL.

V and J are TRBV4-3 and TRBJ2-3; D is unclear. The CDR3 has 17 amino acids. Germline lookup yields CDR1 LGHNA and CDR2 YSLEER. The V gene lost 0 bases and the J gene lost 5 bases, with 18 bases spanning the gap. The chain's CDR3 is CASSQDARVSWEDTQYF. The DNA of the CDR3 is TGCGCCAGCAGCCAAGATGCCCGCGTGAGCTGGGAAGATACGCAGTATTTT.

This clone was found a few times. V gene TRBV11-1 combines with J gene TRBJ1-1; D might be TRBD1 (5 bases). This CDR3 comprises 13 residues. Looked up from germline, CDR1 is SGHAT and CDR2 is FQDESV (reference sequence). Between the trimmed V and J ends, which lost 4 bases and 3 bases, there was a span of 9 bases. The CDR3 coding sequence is TGTGCCAGCAGCTGGCAGGGCGACACTGAAGCTTTCTTT. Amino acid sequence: CASSWQGDTEAFF.

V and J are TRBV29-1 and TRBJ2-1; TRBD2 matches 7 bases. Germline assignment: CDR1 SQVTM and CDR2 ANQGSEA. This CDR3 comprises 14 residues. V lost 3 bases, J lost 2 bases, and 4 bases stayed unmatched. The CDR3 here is CSVEYGGTYNEQFF. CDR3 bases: TGCAGCGTTGAGTACGGGGGGACCTACAATGAGCAGTTCTTC.

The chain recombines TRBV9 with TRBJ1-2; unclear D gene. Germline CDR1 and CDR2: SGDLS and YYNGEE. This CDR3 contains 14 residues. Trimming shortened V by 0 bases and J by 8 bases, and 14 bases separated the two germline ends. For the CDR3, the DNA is TGTGCCAGCAGCGTAGTACCAGGTTCTGGGGGCTACACCTTC. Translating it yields CASSVVPGSGGYTF.

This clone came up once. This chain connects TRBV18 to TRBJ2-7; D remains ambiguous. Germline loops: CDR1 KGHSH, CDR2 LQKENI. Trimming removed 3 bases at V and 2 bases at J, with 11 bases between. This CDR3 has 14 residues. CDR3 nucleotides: TGTGCCAGCTCACCCCCCAGCACGACCTACGAGCAGTACTTC. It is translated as CASSPPSTTYEQYF.

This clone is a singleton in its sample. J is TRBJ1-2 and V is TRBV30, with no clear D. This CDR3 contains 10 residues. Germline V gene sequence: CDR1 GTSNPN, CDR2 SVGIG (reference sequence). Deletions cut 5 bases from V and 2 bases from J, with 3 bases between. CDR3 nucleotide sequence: TGTGCCTGGGGGAACTATGGCTACACCTTC. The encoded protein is CAWGNYGYTF.

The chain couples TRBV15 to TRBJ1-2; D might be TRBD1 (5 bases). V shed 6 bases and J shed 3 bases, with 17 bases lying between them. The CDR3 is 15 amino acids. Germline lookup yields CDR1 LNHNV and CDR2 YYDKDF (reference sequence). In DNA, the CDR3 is TGTGCCACCAGAGAGACGTCCGGGGGACACTATGGCTACACCTTC. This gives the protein CATRETSGGHYGYTF. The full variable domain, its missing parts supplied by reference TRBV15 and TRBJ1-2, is DAMVIQNPRYQVTQFGKPVTLSCSQTLNHNVMYWYQQKSSQAPKLLFHYYDKDFNNEADTPDNFQSRRPNTSFCFLDIRSPGLGDTAMYLCATRETSGGHYGYTFGSGTRLTVV.

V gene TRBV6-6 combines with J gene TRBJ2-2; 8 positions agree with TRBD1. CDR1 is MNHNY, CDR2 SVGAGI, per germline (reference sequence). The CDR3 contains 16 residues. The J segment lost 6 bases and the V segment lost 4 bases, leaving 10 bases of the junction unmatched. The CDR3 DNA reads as TGTGCCAGCAGTTCCGGCAAGACAGGGGTCTCCGGGGAGCTGTTTTTT. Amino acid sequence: CASSSGKTGVSGELFF.

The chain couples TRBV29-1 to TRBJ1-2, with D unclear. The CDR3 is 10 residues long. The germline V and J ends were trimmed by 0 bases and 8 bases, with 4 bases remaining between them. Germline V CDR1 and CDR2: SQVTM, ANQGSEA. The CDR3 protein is CSVEEGGYTF. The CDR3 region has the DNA TGCAGCGTTGAAGAGGGAGGCTACACCTTC.

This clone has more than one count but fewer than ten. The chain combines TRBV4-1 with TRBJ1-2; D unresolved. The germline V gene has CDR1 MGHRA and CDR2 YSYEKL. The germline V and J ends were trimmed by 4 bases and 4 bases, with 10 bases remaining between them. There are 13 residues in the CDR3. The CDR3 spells CASSPDTRYGYTF. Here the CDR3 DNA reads TGCGCCAGCAGCCCCGACACCCGCTATGGCTACACCTTC.

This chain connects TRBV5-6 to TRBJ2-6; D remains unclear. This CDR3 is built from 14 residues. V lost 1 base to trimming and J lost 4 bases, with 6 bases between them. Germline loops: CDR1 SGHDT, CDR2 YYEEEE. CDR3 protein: CASSLRWGANVLTF. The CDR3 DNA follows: TGTGCCAGCAGCTTGCGCTGGGGGGCCAACGTCCTGACTTTC.

CDR3 bases: TGTGCCAGCTCACCTCTCCCTAGTCCCTCTAGCGGGGGGGCCCATGAGCAGTTCTTC. Translation gives CASSPLPSPSSGGAHEQFF. This chain connects TRBV18 to TRBJ2-1; TRBD2 matches 12 bases. Germline CDR1 is KGHSH and CDR2 is LQKENI. The CDR3 is made up of 19 amino acids. Losses at the gene ends were 3 bases for V and 8 bases for J; bases not matched to a gene: 17.

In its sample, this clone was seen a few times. The CDR3 loop is CTSSLELPLHF. In DNA, the CDR3 is TGCACCAGCAGCCTTGAACTTCCCCTCCACTTT. The chain combines TRBV1 with TRBJ1-6. TRBV1 is a listed pseudogene. This CDR3 is 11 amino acids long.

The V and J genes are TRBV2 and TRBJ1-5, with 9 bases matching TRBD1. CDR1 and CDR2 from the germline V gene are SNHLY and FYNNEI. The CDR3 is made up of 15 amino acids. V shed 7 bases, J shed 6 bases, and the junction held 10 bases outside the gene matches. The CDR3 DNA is TGTGCCAGCACCCCACAGGGGGCGGGAAGTCAGCCCCAGCATTTT. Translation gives CASTPQGAGSQPQHF.